The rows below give T cell receptor beta chains drawn from one sample of a study of T cells in Graves' hyperthyroidism and ophthalmopathy. TCRdb re-called the multiplex PCR reads with MiXCR, one entry per CDR3 protein. The sample contains about 360,000 distinct CDR3 sequences, 13% of which appear only once. The sequenced sample was blood. All receptors derive from a man aged 25 to 40 with Graves' hyperthyroidism that later progressed to Graves' ophthalmopathy. Both conserved end residues are part of each CDR3. D genes are given only for firm matches. Some rows have no size entry. The others give once, few or many, or a class for an expanded clone.

D,V,size,J,CDR3,DNA
-,TRBV13,few,TRBJ2-7,CASSLGLRTTYEQYF,TGTGCCAGCAGCTTAGGCCTCCGGACAACCTACGAGCAGTACTTC
-,TRBV12-3/TRBV12-4,many,TRBJ1-1,CASSLGPQGNTEAFF,TGTGCCAGCAGTTTAGGTCCACAAGGGAACACTGAAGCTTTCTTT
-,TRBV6-5,many,TRBJ1-2,CASSYSSGGSYGYTF,TGTGCCAGCAGTTACTCTTCGGGAGGTAGCTATGGCTACACCTTC
TRBD1,TRBV28,few,TRBJ1-4,CASSFRGLKNEKLFF,TGTGCCAGCAGTTTCAGGGGGCTAAAGAATGAAAAACTGTTTTTT
-,TRBV5-4,-,TRBJ2-6,CASSLEPLSGANVLTF,TGTGCCAGCAGCTTGGAACCGCTCTCTGGGGCCAACGTCCTGACTTTC
-,TRBV19,few,TRBJ2-5,CASAPRDTQETQYF,TGTGCCAGCGCCCCCCGGGACACTCAAGAGACCCAGTACTTC
-,TRBV30,many,TRBJ2-7,CAWSVHEQYF,TGTGCCTGGAGTGTGCACGAGCAGTACTTC
TRBD1,TRBV6-1,few,TRBJ1-5,CASLDRVGNQPQHF,TGTGCCAGCCTCGACAGGGTTGGCAATCAGCCCCAGCATTTT
-,TRBV18,many,TRBJ2-7,CASSPSTGEQYF,TGTGCCAGCTCACCGAGCACCGGCGAGCAGTACTTC
-,TRBV29-1,many,TRBJ1-1,CSVEGRGGGNTEAFF,TGCAGCGTTGAGGGCAGGGGAGGAGGGAACACTGAAGCTTTCTTT
-,TRBV11-2,many,TRBJ1-6,CASSPSTNSPLHF,TGTGCCAGCAGCCCCTCGACTAATTCACCCCTCCACTTT
TRBD2,TRBV7-9,-,TRBJ2-1,CASSPRGRGGLNEQFF,TGTGCCAGCAGCCCGAGGGGGCGGGGGGGCCTAAATGAGCAGTTCTTC
-,TRBV4-1,once,TRBJ2-7,CASSQDGQAYEQYF,TGCGCCAGCAGCCAAGATGGGCAGGCCTACGAGCAGTACTTC
-,TRBV29-1,-,TRBJ2-1,CSVEDKALEQFF,TGCAGCGTTGAAGATAAAGCTCTCGAGCAGTTCTTC
-,TRBV28,many,TRBJ2-7,CASRGNEQYF,TGTGCCAGCAGGGGCAACGAGCAGTACTTC
-,TRBV27,many,TRBJ1-5,CASSLWPNQPQHF,TGTGCCAGCAGTTTATGGCCCAATCAGCCCCAGCATTTT
-,TRBV28,many,TRBJ1-1,CASVSAGAGSTEAFF,TGTGCCAGCGTTTCAGCGGGGGCCGGGTCCACTGAAGCTTTCTTT
TRBD1,TRBV7-6,many,TRBJ1-2,CASSLGTGSNYGYTF,TGTGCCAGCAGCTTAGGGACAGGAAGTAACTATGGCTACACCTTC
-,TRBV7-9,many,TRBJ1-2,CASSPTMMGAGYGYTF,TGTGCCAGCAGCCCAACGATGATGGGGGCAGGCTATGGCTACACCTTC
-,TRBV5-6,many,TRBJ1-5,CASSSGTHQPQHF,TGTGCCAGCAGCTCCGGGACCCATCAGCCCCAGCATTTT
-,TRBV30,-,TRBJ1-1,CAWSVRRRGIEAFF,TGTGCCTGGAGTGTACGTAGGAGAGGGATTGAAGCTTTCTTT
-,TRBV5-1,many,TRBJ2-5,CASSRTPQETQYF,TGCGCCAGCAGTCGGACGCCTCAAGAGACCCAGTACTTC
-,TRBV2,many,TRBJ2-7,CASSEGPLYEQYF,TGTGCCAGCAGTGAGGGGCCCCTCTACGAGCAGTACTTC
TRBD1,TRBV12-3/TRBV12-4,-,TRBJ2-7,CASREQGNYEQYF,TGTGCCAGCAGGGAACAGGGGAACTACGAGCAGTACTTC
-,TRBV18,many,TRBJ1-1,CASSPPWVPEAFF,TGTGCCAGCTCACCACCATGGGTCCCTGAAGCTTTCTTT
-,TRBV10-3,few,TRBJ2-1,CAISESGTFHEQFF,TGTGCCATCAGTGAGTCTGGAACCTTCCATGAGCAGTTCTTC
-,TRBV6-2/TRBV6-3,-,TRBJ2-3,CASSYPRSTDTQYF,TGTGCCAGCAGTTATCCTAGGAGCACAGATACGCAGTATTTT
TRBD1,TRBV14,-,TRBJ2-7,CASSQGSGTGSYEQYF,TGTGCCAGCAGCCAAGGGTCCGGGACAGGGTCCTACGAGCAGTACTTC
-,TRBV6-2/TRBV6-3,many,TRBJ2-1,CASTRRDSPTGNEQFF,TGTGCCAGCACCCGGCGCGACTCCCCGACCGGCAATGAGCAGTTCTTC
-,TRBV2,many,TRBJ1-2,CASSGGSYGYTF,TGTGCCAGCAGTGGGGGGTCCTATGGCTACACCTTC
TRBD1,TRBV20-1,-,TRBJ2-5,CSARDWGTEKETQYF,TGCAGTGCTAGAGATTGGGGGACAGAGAAAGAGACCCAGTACTTC
-,TRBV20-1,few,TRBJ1-1,CSARDRGKKMNTEAFF,TGCAGTGCTAGAGATAGGGGAAAAAAAATGAACACTGAAGCTTTCTTT
-,TRBV25-1,many,TRBJ1-5,CASSESEFSNQPQHF,TGTGCCAGCAGTGAATCAGAGTTTAGCAATCAGCCCCAGCATTTT
-,TRBV29-1,few,TRBJ2-2,CSVERGPNTGELFF,TGCAGCGTTGAGCGGGGACCGAACACCGGGGAGCTGTTTTTT
-,TRBV20-1,many,TRBJ1-2,CSAYDSNYGYTF,TGCAGTGCATACGACAGTAACTATGGCTACACCTTC
-,TRBV6-1,many,TRBJ1-1,CAGRAGGNTEAFF,TGTGCCGGTCGGGCAGGTGGGAACACTGAAGCTTTCTTT
-,TRBV15,few,TRBJ2-5,CATSRPSGLGETQYF,TGTGCCACCAGCAGACCGTCTGGGCTGGGAGAGACCCAGTACTTC
-,TRBV30,many,TRBJ1-6,CAWSLDSYNSPLHF,TGTGCCTGGAGTCTGGACAGCTATAATTCACCCCTCCACTTT
TRBD2,TRBV12-3/TRBV12-4,-,TRBJ2-1,CASSFFSGGNNEQFF,TGTGCCAGCAGTTTTTTTAGCGGGGGGAACAATGAGCAGTTCTTC
-,TRBV7-9,many,TRBJ2-1,CASSSKLGGGHNEQFF,TGTGCCAGCAGTTCCAAACTGGGGGGGGGCCACAATGAGCAGTTCTTC
-,TRBV4-1,many,TRBJ1-2,CASSQDMGEDGYTF,TGCGCCAGCAGCCAAGATATGGGGGAGGATGGCTACACCTTC
-,TRBV28,many,TRBJ1-5,CASSAGGESQPQHF,TGTGCCAGCAGTGCGGGGGGCGAAAGTCAGCCCCAGCATTTT
-,TRBV4-1,few,TRBJ1-4,CASSPTLVGNEKLFF,TGCGCCAGCAGCCCCACCCTTGTAGGGAATGAAAAACTGTTTTTT
TRBD2,TRBV12-3/TRBV12-4,few,TRBJ2-1,CASSFTSGGNEQFF,TGTGCCAGCAGTTTTACTAGCGGGGGCAATGAGCAGTTCTTC
TRBD1,TRBV6-1,few,TRBJ1-1,CASSAGGTAFF,TGTGCCAGCAGTGCAGGGGGTACGGCTTTCTTT
-,TRBV24-1,-,TRBJ2-1,CATSLGGGSYNEQFF,TGTGCCACCTCCCTGGGTGGGGGCAGCTACAATGAGCAGTTCTTC
TRBD1,TRBV7-8,many,TRBJ2-3,CASSLGATGSSDTQYF,TGTGCCAGCAGCTTAGGGGCGACAGGGTCTTCCGATACGCAGTATTTT
-,TRBV28,many,TRBJ2-7,CASRGSGTNYEQYF,TGTGCCAGCAGAGGATCCGGGACAAATTACGAGCAGTACTTC
TRBD1,TRBV5-1,-,TRBJ1-2,CASSGTGYYGYTF,TGCGCCAGCAGCGGGACAGGGTACTATGGCTACACCTTC
-,TRBV24-1,many,TRBJ1-5,CATSDSRDSSNQPQHF,TGTGCCACCAGTGATTCCCGCGACAGTAGCAATCAGCCCCAGCATTTT
-,TRBV6-1,few,TRBJ2-5,CASSYRAQETQYF,TGTGCCAGCAGTTACAGGGCCCAAGAGACCCAGTACTTC
-,TRBV28,many,TRBJ1-2,CASSLAGEKEGYTF,TGTGCCAGCAGTTTAGCAGGGGAAAAAGAAGGCTACACCTTC
-,TRBV11-2,few,TRBJ1-6,CASSLGRASSPLHF,TGTGCCAGCAGCCTGGGACGTGCTAGTTCACCCCTCCACTTT
TRBD2,TRBV6-1,-,TRBJ2-1,CASGLSGETYNEQFF,TGTGCCAGCGGCCTTAGCGGGGAGACCTACAATGAGCAGTTCTTC
TRBD1,TRBV6-2/TRBV6-3,-,TRBJ2-2,CASSLQGTNTGELFF,TGTGCCAGCAGCCTACAGGGGACGAACACCGGGGAGCTGTTTTTT
-,TRBV28,many,TRBJ1-2,CASSKSLSWDYTF,TGTGCCAGCAGCAAAAGTCTGTCTTGGGACTACACCTTC
-,TRBV28,many,TRBJ1-5,CASSPRPGGDSNQPQHF,TGTGCCAGCAGTCCCCGACCCGGGGGGGATAGCAATCAGCCCCAGCATTTT
TRBD1,TRBV12-5,few,TRBJ1-1,CASGLDRGLSTEAFF,TGTGCTAGTGGTTTGGACAGGGGGCTAAGCACTGAAGCTTTCTTT